This passage covers 14 T cell receptor beta chains from one sample sequenced in a study of cytomegalovirus exposure and HLA in healthy donors. The PCR had 60 Vbeta and 13 Jbeta primers. Profiled with immunoSEQ multiplex PCR; TCRdb holds only in-frame clones, not every one. The profile covers 120,000 to 150,000 clones, with roughly 80% appearing a single time and less than 1.5% taken by the ten largest. The sample comprised PBMCs. Receptor source: a female donor in good health and CMV-seronegative.

This clone was observed once. The chain combines TRBV4-1 with TRBJ2-1; 10 nucleotides match TRBD2. The length of the CDR3 is 16 residues. Germline-derived CDR1 and CDR2 are MGHRA and YSYEKL. The ends lost 5 bases at V and 7 bases at J; junction bases unmatched: 11. CDR3 sequence: CASSTGLTSGTNEQFF. The CDR3 bases are TGCGCCAGCAGCACGGGTCTTACTAGCGGGACGAATGAGCAGTTCTTC.

The J gene is TRBJ2-1, the V gene TRBV18, with 9 bases fitting TRBD2. This CDR3 is built from 15 residues. CDR1 and CDR2 from the germline V gene are KGHSH and LQKENI. V shed 3 bases and J 3 bases; nucleotides not matched to a gene: 3. Written as DNA, the CDR3 is TGTGCCAGCTCACCCGGGACTAGCCACTACAATGAGCAGTTCTTC. Translated, it gives CASSPGTSHYNEQFF.

The chain has TRBV5-1 and TRBJ2-5; TRBD1 might be the D (5 bases). V was cut by 6 bases and J by 3 bases, with 9 bases left in between. CDR1 and CDR2 from the germline V gene are SGHRS and YFSETQ. This CDR3 is built from 12 residues. The CDR3 sequence is CASTGREETQYF. In DNA form, the CDR3 reads TGCGCCAGCACTGGCAGGGAAGAGACCCAGTACTTC.

The chain has TRBV30 and TRBJ2-1; D is undetermined. This CDR3 has 15 amino acids. V gave up 0 bases and J gave up 2 bases, with 11 bases separating them. Per the germline V gene, CDR1 is GTSNPN and CDR2 is SVGIG (reference sequence). CDR3 DNA: TGTGCCTGGAGTGTGCTCCCGCGCGCCTACAATGAGCAGTTCTTC. Translating gives CAWSVLPRAYNEQFF. The full variable domain, with the rest looked up from reference TRBV30 and TRBJ2-1, is SQTIHQWPATLVQPVGSPLSLECTVEGTSNPNLYWYRQAAGRGLQLLFYSVGIGQISSEVPQNLSASRPQDRQFILSSKKLLLSDSGFYLCAWSVLPRAYNEQFFGPGTRLTVL.

This chain connects TRBV25-1 to TRBJ2-5; 7 bases line up with TRBD2. The V gene end was trimmed by 7 bases and the J gene end by 5 bases; junction bases not matched to a gene: 7. The CDR3 totals 13 residues. Per the germline V gene, CDR1 is MGHDK and CDR2 is SYGVNS. The CDR3 sequence is CASNGGGEETQYF. The CDR3 DNA follows: TGTGCCAGCAATGGGGGGGGAGAGGAGACCCAGTACTTC.

This chain joins TRBV18 and TRBJ2-6; a possible D gene is TRBD1 (6 bases). CDR3 length equals 15 residues. Germline V gene lookup returns CDR1 KGHSH and CDR2 LQKENI. The germline V and J ends were trimmed by 4 bases and 4 bases, with 11 bases remaining between them. This chain's CDR3 is CASSLSGAGANVLTF. The CDR3 DNA sequence: TGTGCCAGCTCACTGTCAGGGGCCGGGGCCAACGTCCTGACTTTC.

This sequence joins TRBV18 and TRBJ1-1; D may be TRBD1 (6 bases). This CDR3 comprises 14 residues. Germline CDR1 reads KGHSH; CDR2 reads LQKENI. Trimming took 2 bases from V and 1 from J, leaving 8 bases between them. The CDR3 reads CASSPGGANTEAFF. CDR3 in DNA: TGTGCCAGCTCACCAGGGGGGGCGAACACTGAAGCTTTCTTT.

This chain joins TRBV29-1 and TRBJ2-2, with D possibly being TRBD2 (7 bases). CDR1 and CDR2 (germline): SQVTM, ANQGSEA. V dropped 7 bases and J dropped 4 bases, with 16 bases sitting between them. The length of the CDR3 is 14 residues. The CDR3 DNA reads TGCAGCGGGGGGGGCGGCGAGGGCACCGGGGAGCTGTTTTTT. Its protein product is CSGGGGEGTGELFF.

This clone occurred once. The J gene is TRBJ2-5, the V gene TRBV28; D call uncertain. The CDR3 contains 13 residues. Trimming took 8 bases from V and 5 from J, leaving 15 bases between them. The germline V gene encodes CDR1 MDHEN and CDR2 SYDVKM. The CDR3 bases are TGTGCCAGCTCTCGTGGTGTGCGGGAGACCCAGTACTTC. Protein: CASSRGVRETQYF.

The V call is TRBV4-1, the J call TRBJ2-7, with 7 bases matching TRBD2. V lost 1 base and J lost 3; bases outside the gene matches: 15. Per germline, CDR1 MGHRA and CDR2 YSYEKL. The CDR3 runs to 18 residues. The CDR3 DNA reads as TGCGCCAGCAGCCAAGGGAACCAGCGGGGCTTGTTGTTCTACGAGCAGTACTTC. Amino acids: CASSQGNQRGLLFYEQYF.

V and J are TRBV28 and TRBJ1-1, with TRBD1 identical over 8 bases. The V and J ends lost 3 bases and 0 bases, in that order; junction bases with no gene match: 9. CDR1 and CDR2 from the germline V gene are MDHEN and SYDVKM. This CDR3 region has 17 residues. The CDR3 region is CASSFPSGGGMNTEAFF. In DNA form, the CDR3 reads TGTGCCAGCAGTTTCCCCTCAGGGGGCGGAATGAACACTGAAGCTTTCTTT.

The rearrangement joins TRBV29-1 to TRBJ1-2, with 8 nucleotides matching TRBD1. The CDR3 sequence is 12 residues long. After removal of 5 bases from V and 8 bases from J, the junction contained 7 bases not matched to a gene. CDR1 and CDR2 (germline): SQVTM, ANQGSEA. The chain's CDR3 is CSVTGGGKGYTF. CDR3 coding DNA: TGCAGCGTTACAGGGGGTGGTAAAGGCTACACCTTC.

Concerning this clone itself: Other nucleotide sequences from this sample produce the same CDR3. The chain recombines TRBV4-1 with TRBJ2-3; 7 bases match TRBD1. Germline CDR1 reads MGHRA; CDR2 reads YSYEKL. This CDR3 contains 18 residues. V dropped 3 bases and J dropped 2; count of bases not matched to a gene: 14. CDR3 region: CASSQESPSTGLTDTQYF. The CDR3 DNA sequence: TGCGCCAGCAGCCAGGAGTCCCCCTCGACAGGGCTCACAGATACGCAGTATTTT.

The rearrangement joins TRBV27 to TRBJ2-7; 8 positions match TRBD1. The CDR3 spans 16 residues. The germline V gene has CDR1 MNHEY and CDR2 SMNVEV (reference sequence). After removal of 9 bases from V and 2 bases from J, the junction contained 15 bases not matched to a gene. Here the CDR3 DNA reads TGTGCCAGTCACGGACAGGGTCTCTTCGATCCCTACGAGCAGTACTTC. Its protein product is CASHGQGLFDPYEQYF.